This is a list of T cell receptor beta chains from one sample in a study of cytomegalovirus exposure and HLA in healthy donors. Libraries were prepared by immunoSEQ multiplex PCR; TCRdb keeps only in-frame clonotypes and omits some of them. Listed are around 130,000 clones; roughly 2% falls within the top ten. Specimen: PBMCs. Source of these receptors: a woman aged 60-70 years in good health and CMV-seronegative. Both conserved end residues are part of each CDR3. The order of the fields is CDR3 protein, CDR3 length, D gene, V gene, J gene. A D gene is named only where the DNA matches it firmly.

CASAGGNSNQPQHF	14	-	TRBV2	TRBJ1-5
CASSLSGDRVNQPQHF	16	TRBD1	TRBV28	TRBJ1-5
CASSLVGGIENEQFF	15	-	TRBV5-1	TRBJ2-1
CASSSYPGGEVKQYF	15	TRBD2	TRBV11-2	TRBJ2-7
CASSSPGTGLTEAFF	15	TRBD1	TRBV28	TRBJ1-1
CASSSQGTELFF	12	-	TRBV7-3	TRBJ2-2
CASSPPSGFGYTF	13	-	TRBV18	TRBJ1-2
CASSRPQEGVNGNTIYF	17	-	TRBV27	TRBJ1-3
CASSQVVRDEQYF	13	-	TRBV4-1	TRBJ2-7
CASSASRGRAYEQYF	15	TRBD2	TRBV6-1	TRBJ2-7
CASSPPGKATEKLFF	15	-	TRBV18	TRBJ1-4
CASSYVRMNTEAFF	14	-	TRBV6-5	TRBJ1-1
CASRQGNQPQHF	12	-	TRBV25-1	TRBJ1-5
CASSQVLQPLNTEAFF	16	-	TRBV4-1	TRBJ1-1
CASSESRGSPLHF	13	-	TRBV5-5	TRBJ1-6
CASSPGSDTQYF	12	-	TRBV7-7	TRBJ2-3
CAISQAGGSNQPQHF	15	-	TRBV10-3	TRBJ1-5
CASTFIQGKAETQYF	15	TRBD1	TRBV28	TRBJ2-5
CASSYSWLDNEQFF	14	-	TRBV6-5	TRBJ2-1
CASRTGASGNTIYF	14	TRBD1	TRBV7-9	TRBJ1-3
CASSPQQGPYNEQFF	15	-	TRBV9	TRBJ2-1
CSVYRGGVHEQYF	13	TRBD2	TRBV29-1	TRBJ2-7
CASSALGLADFTDTQYF	17	TRBD2	TRBV9	TRBJ2-3